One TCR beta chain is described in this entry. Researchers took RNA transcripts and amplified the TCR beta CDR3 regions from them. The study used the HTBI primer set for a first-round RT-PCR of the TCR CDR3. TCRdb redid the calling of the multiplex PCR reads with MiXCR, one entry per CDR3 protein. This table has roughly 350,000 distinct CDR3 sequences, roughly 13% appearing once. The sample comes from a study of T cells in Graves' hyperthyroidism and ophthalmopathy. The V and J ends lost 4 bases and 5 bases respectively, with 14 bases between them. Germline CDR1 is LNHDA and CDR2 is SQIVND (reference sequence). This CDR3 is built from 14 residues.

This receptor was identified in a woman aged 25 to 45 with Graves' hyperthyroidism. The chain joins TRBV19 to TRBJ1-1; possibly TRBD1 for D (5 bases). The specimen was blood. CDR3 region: CASSSTGRTTEAFF. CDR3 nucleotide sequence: TGTGCCAGTAGTAGCACGGGACGGACAACTGAAGCTTTCTTT.